This T cell receptor beta chain was captured by sequencing in a study of blood T cell repertoires in COVID-19. Study summary: The United States, Italy and Spain provided the acute and convalescent COVID-19 samples. The cDNA or gDNA used as material had been derived from T cells, B-cell-depleted T cells, or PBMCs.

Patients at the Seattle site were enrolled during active infection and followed longitudinally. Original analysis: Amplification of reference gene primers provided the estimated nucleated cell counts. Generated by immunoSEQ multiplex PCR, the TCRdb table keeps only in-frame clones and is missing some. D and trimming were read from the DNA, whereas the V and J calls and clone size are those reported in that table. This sample has about 250,000 clones, with approximately 89% found just once. V was shortened by 2 bases and J by 12 bases, with 14 bases between the two germline ends. The CDR3 is 13 amino acids. CDR1 is LNHDA, CDR2 SQIVND, per germline (reference sequence).

Sequenced: peripheral blood. The chain links TRBV19 to TRBJ2-1, with a possible D match to TRBD2 (6 bases). The receptor comes from a woman in her twenties or thirties with COVID-19, enrolled during active disease. DNA for the CDR3: TGTGCCAGTAGTATATCGCCGGGAGCCTCGCAGTTCTTC. Translating it yields CASSISPGASQFF.